Listed below are T cell receptor beta chains from one sample, sequenced in a study of cytomegalovirus exposure and HLA in healthy donors. TCRdb keeps only in-frame clones here, not all; method: immunoSEQ multiplex PCR. The sample includes 150,000 to 170,000 clones, approximately 80% of them seen just once. Specimen: PBMCs. These receptors were obtained from a woman in her forties in good health and CMV-seronegative. Both conserved end residues are part of each CDR3. D genes are given only for firm matches. For some rows the clone size is stated as once, few or many, or as a class when expanded; others skip it.

J gene | V gene | D gene | clone size | CDR3 protein | CDR3 DNA
TRBJ2-1 | TRBV5-1 | TRBD2 | few | CASTPRGEGQYNEQFF | TGCGCCAGCACCCCAAGAGGGGAGGGGCAATACAATGAGCAGTTCTTC
TRBJ1-2 | TRBV7-6 | . | . | CASSPPDSTKKYNYGYTF | TGTGCCAGCAGCCCCCCGGACTCCACGAAGAAATATAACTATGGCTACACCTTC
TRBJ2-5 | TRBV2 | . | once | CARRPQETQYF | TGTGCCAGGAGGCCTCAAGAGACCCAGTACTTC
TRBJ2-1 | TRBV5-4 | TRBD2 | . | CATGLAGVGEQFF | TGTGCCACAGGACTAGCGGGGGTTGGTGAGCAGTTCTTC
TRBJ1-2 | TRBV6-5 | . | once | CASRGAARLYGYTF | TGTGCCAGCAGAGGGGCCGCCCGACTCTATGGCTACACCTTC
TRBJ2-1 | TRBV21-1 | . | few | CARGATGGQVPSYNEQFF | TGTGCCAGGGGCGCCACAGGGGGCCAGGTACCATCCTACAATGAGCAGTTCTTC
TRBJ2-2 | TRBV10-3 | . | . | CAISEPSTGELFF | TGTGCCATCAGTGAGCCGAGCACCGGGGAGCTGTTTTTT
TRBJ2-5 | TRBV18 | . | . | CASSPVLAQETQYF | TGTGCCAGCTCACCAGTTTTGGCCCAAGAGACCCAGTACTTC
TRBJ1-1 | TRBV5-1 | TRBD1 | . | CASSFGTGDTEAFF | TGCGCCAGCAGCTTCGGAACAGGGGACACTGAAGCTTTCTTT
TRBJ2-2 | TRBV7-2 | . | . | CASSFKTGGELFF | TGTGCCAGCAGCTTCAAGACGGGCGGGGAGCTGTTTTTT
TRBJ1-3 | TRBV12-2 | . | once | CASRPRDREGNTIYF | TGTGCAAGTCGCCCCCGGGACAGGGAGGGAAACACCATATATTTT
TRBJ2-2 | TRBV14 | . | . | CASSLLATGGELFF | TGTGCCAGCAGCCTATTAGCGACAGGCGGGGAGCTGTTTTTT
TRBJ1-4 | TRBV27 | . | . | CASSLRDRYNEKLFF | TGTGCCAGCAGTTTGCGAGACAGGTATAATGAAAAACTGTTTTTT
TRBJ2-5 | TRBV6-1 | . | . | CASSLSDGGGETQYF | TGTGCCAGCAGTCTTTCGGACGGGGGAGGAGAGACCCAGTACTTC
TRBJ1-1 | TRBV11-3 | . | . | CASRPLGGANTEAFF | TGTGCCAGCAGGCCCCTAGGCGGTGCGAACACTGAAGCTTTCTTT
TRBJ1-2 | TRBV7-9 | . | . | CASTPPWAYGYTF | TGTGCCAGCACCCCCCCGTGGGCCTATGGCTACACCTTC
TRBJ2-7 | TRBV10-2 | . | . | CASRKDSEQYF | TGCGCCAGCAGAAAGGACTCGGAGCAGTACTTC
TRBJ2-2 | TRBV6-1 | . | . | CASRRGQNTGELFF | TGTGCCAGCAGGCGGGGGCAGAACACCGGGGAGCTGTTTTTT
TRBJ2-7 | TRBV2 | . | once | CASTSQGRPYEQYF | TGTGCCAGCACCTCACAGGGGAGGCCCTACGAGCAGTACTTC
TRBJ2-7 | TRBV30 | TRBD2 | . | CAWSVGLAGVLDEQYF | TGTGCCTGGAGTGTTGGGCTAGCGGGAGTTCTCGACGAGCAGTACTTC
TRBJ2-4 | TRBV4-1 | TRBD1 | once | CASSQDRGPGQGRKNIQYF | TGCGCCAGCAGCCAAGATAGGGGACCCGGACAGGGGAGAAAGAACATTCAGTACTTC
TRBJ2-3 | TRBV5-6 | TRBD2 | . | CASSPRLAADTQYF | TGTGCCAGCAGCCCAAGACTAGCGGCAGATACGCAGTATTTT
TRBJ1-5 | TRBV2 | TRBD1 | . | CASRTGQGSNQPQHF | TGTGCCAGCAGGACGGGACAGGGGAGCAATCAGCCCCAGCATTTT
TRBJ2-5 | TRBV5-5 | TRBD1 | few | CASSHPDRGRETQYF | TGTGCCAGCAGCCATCCCGACAGGGGGCGGGAGACCCAGTACTTC
TRBJ2-5 | TRBV2 | . | . | CASSPGSGETQYF | TGTGCCAGCAGCCCAGGGTCGGGAGAGACCCAGTACTTC
TRBJ1-2 | TRBV5-6 | . | . | CASSSRGNYGYTF | TGTGCCAGCAGCTCGAGAGGGAACTATGGCTACACCTTC
TRBJ2-1 | TRBV9 | TRBD1 | . | CASSVTQGNYNEQFF | TGTGCCAGCAGCGTGACACAGGGGAACTACAATGAGCAGTTCTTC
TRBJ2-1 | TRBV29-1 | TRBD1 | . | CSVEEGRQGQFF | TGCAGCGTTGAAGAGGGGCGACAGGGCCAGTTCTTC
TRBJ1-1 | TRBV4-1 | . | . | CASSQDSDRLGSRTEAFF | TGCGCCAGCAGCCAAGACTCAGACAGGCTGGGATCACGCACTGAAGCTTTCTTT
TRBJ2-7 | TRBV5-1 | . | once | CASSFNRVGNEQYF | TGCGCCAGCAGCTTCAACAGGGTTGGAAACGAGCAGTACTTC
TRBJ1-2 | TRBV28 | TRBD1 | . | CASSFRTGEYGYTF | TGTGCCAGCAGTTTTCGGACAGGAGAATATGGCTACACCTTC